This passage covers 4 T cell receptor beta chains from one sample sequenced in a study of CD8 T cells in ankylosing spondylitis. The study's findings and limits: There was a TCR beta motif, made of fewer than 10 highly homologous variants, that appeared characteristic of ankylosing spondylitis blood.

TCRdb reprocessed the 5' RACE reads via MiXCR and lists one record per CDR3 protein. The sample lists some 840,000 distinct CDR3 sequences, about 10% occurring once. Antigens for these TCRs are unknown. The specimen sequenced was blood, either unsorted or a sorted T cell fraction (not recorded which). The source is a male donor with ankylosing spondylitis.

This clonotype has a handful of counts. The chain carries TRBV20-1 and TRBJ1-1; D uncertain. Trimming cost V 3 bases and J 6 bases, with 11 bases left between them. Germline lookup yields CDR1 DFQATT and CDR2 SNEGSKA (reference sequence). The CDR3 sequence is 12 residues long. The CDR3 region is CSARDRRSEAFF. As DNA, the CDR3 is TGCAGTGCTAGGGATAGGAGATCTGAAGCTTTCTTT.

This clonotype was counted a few times. The chain combines TRBV12-3 or TRBV12-4 with TRBJ2-1; D is unclear. V was pared by 3 bases and J by 13 bases, with 10 bases between. The CDR3 has 11 amino acids. The CDR3 reads CASSFFSHQFF. The DNA for the CDR3 is TGTGCCAGCAGTTTCTTCTCGCATCAGTTCTTC.

This clonotype was detected many times. The J gene is TRBJ1-6, the V gene TRBV7-6; D unclear. Trimming left V 3 bases short and J 5 bases short, with 8 bases between. The CDR3 contains 14 residues. Germline CDR1 and CDR2: SGHVS and FNYEAQ. DNA for the CDR3: TGTGCCAGCAGCTTCCGCTCGGATAATTCACCCCTCCACTTT. It codes for CASSFRSDNSPLHF.

This clonotype came up a few times. The chain recombines TRBV12-3 or TRBV12-4 with TRBJ2-5; D not certain. The CDR3 sequence is 12 residues long. V lost 2 bases, J lost 6 bases, and 7 bases lay in between. The chain's CDR3 is CASSLSWKTQYF. For the CDR3, the DNA is TGTGCCAGCAGTTTATCCTGGAAGACCCAGTACTTC.